Following are 14 T cell receptor beta chains from one sample sequenced in a study of CD8 T cells in Susac syndrome. Reverse transcription of about 0.5 to 1 ug RNA used random hexamers. TCRdb itself ran the immunoSEQ multiplex PCR reads through MiXCR, one entry per CDR3 protein. The profile shows around 200,000 distinct CDR3 sequences, 90% to 95% of them singletons. Material for sequencing was CD4+ T cells from PBMCs. The receptor set was obtained from a human donor in good health.

The V and J genes are TRBV7-9 and TRBJ2-7; D is perhaps TRBD2 (6 bases). Trimming stripped 7 bases from V and 13 bases from J, with 38 bases between. Germline V lookup: CDR1 SEHNR, CDR2 FQNEAQ (reference sequence). The CDR3 covers 18 residues. CDR3 region: CASNYLRVGGRPEVGPYV. The CDR3 DNA reads TGTGCCAGCAACTACTTAAGAGTGGGGGGTAGGCCCGAGGTTGGACCCTACGTC.

The chain recombines TRBV4-3 with TRBJ1-2; unclear D gene. CDR3 length: 13 residues. The V end was cut by 0 bases, the J end by 6 bases, with 8 bases between. Looked up from germline, CDR1 is LGHNA and CDR2 is YSLEER. The chain's CDR3 is CASSQEREDGYTF. The CDR3 DNA sequence: TGCGCCAGCAGCCAAGAACGGGAGGATGGCTACACCTTC.

The J gene is TRBJ2-1, the V gene TRBV30; the D is unclear. The CDR3 length is 13 residues. Trimming cost V 0 bases and J 7 bases, with 10 bases left between them. Germline CDR1 and CDR2: GTSNPN and SVGIG (reference sequence). In DNA form, the CDR3 reads TGTGCCTGGAGTGTACATGAAGGGAATGAGCAGTTCTTC. Translated, it gives CAWSVHEGNEQFF.

The J gene is TRBJ1-1, the V gene TRBV5-1, with a tentative D call TRBD1 (5 bases). Germline CDR1 SGHRS, CDR2 YFSETQ. The CDR3 covers 13 residues. Trimming took 1 base from V and 13 from J, leaving 17 bases between them. CDR3: CASSLREQGTVFF. The CDR3 DNA sequence: TGCGCCAGCAGCTTGAGGGAGCAGGGTACGGTTTTCTTT.

The chain has TRBV18 and TRBJ1-1, with 7 bases matching TRBD1. The CDR3 contains 15 residues. V lost 5 bases, J lost 2 bases, and 8 bases stayed unmatched. Per the germline V gene, CDR1 is KGHSH and CDR2 is LQKENI. The CDR3 nucleotides are TGTGCCAGCTCAGCAGACTACAGGGGAAACACTGAAGCTTTCTTT. It is translated as CASSADYRGNTEAFF.

This clonotype has only one observation. The genes are TRBV27 and TRBJ2-1, with 7 bases identical to TRBD2. J lost 6 bases, V lost 3 bases, and 8 bases had no gene match. CDR3 length: 15 amino acids. Germline V gene lookup returns CDR1 MNHEY and CDR2 SMNVEV (reference sequence). The CDR3 DNA is TGTGCCAGCAGTTTTCAAAGCGGGAATCTCAATGAGCAGTTCTTC. The encoded protein is CASSFQSGNLNEQFF.

V usage is TRBV28 and J usage is TRBJ2-7; no firm D call. CDR1 and CDR2 (germline): MDHEN, SYDVKM. The CDR3 sequence is 11 residues long. Trimming removed 8 bases at V and 3 bases at J, with 8 bases between. CDR3 in DNA: TGTGCCAGCGGTTCTAGCTACGAGCAGTACGTC. Translated, it gives CASGSSYEQYV.

The CDR3 region is CASSPANGANVLTF. Written as DNA, the CDR3 is TGTGCCAGCTCACCAGCGAACGGGGCCAACGTCCTGACTTTC. This chain joins TRBV18 and TRBJ2-6; no clear D. Germline lookup yields CDR1 KGHSH and CDR2 LQKENI. The CDR3 is 14 residues long. Between the trimmed V and J ends, which lost 2 bases and 4 bases, there was a span of 6 bases.

The chain uses TRBV12-3 or TRBV12-4 and TRBJ1-2, with no clear D. CDR3 size: 13 residues. Trimming took off 11 bases at V and 6 bases at J, with 19 bases between the two ends. The CDR3 loop is CASVRGRSNGYTF. In DNA, the CDR3 is TGTGCCTCCGTCCGAGGCAGATCTAATGGCTACACCTTC.

V usage is TRBV10-3 and J usage is TRBJ2-3; D is ambiguous. The CDR3 sequence is 14 residues long. The germline V gene encodes CDR1 ENHRY and CDR2 SYGVKD. The V end was cut by 9 bases, the J end by 0 bases, with 13 bases between. The DNA of the CDR3 is TGTGCCATGAAATCTAGTGGTAGCACAGATACGCAGTATTTT. This encodes CAMKSSGSTDTQYF.

The chain employs TRBV5-1 and TRBJ2-1, with D perhaps given as TRBD1 or TRBD2 (5 bases each). Germline V lookup: CDR1 SGHRS, CDR2 YFSETQ. Trimming pared 4 bases from V and 10 bases from J, leaving 21 bases between. The CDR3 is 15 amino acids. CDR3 sequence (DNA): TGCGCCAGCAGCACGGATCCCCACGGTGAGGGGGAGCAGTTCTTC. This gives the protein CASSTDPHGEGEQFF.

The chain employs TRBV29-1 and TRBJ2-5; D is possibly TRBD1 (7 bases). The CDR3 extends over 14 amino acids. V was trimmed by 2 bases and J by 5 bases, leaving 15 bases between them. CDR1 and CDR2 (germline): SQVTM, ANQGSEA. DNA of the CDR3: TGCAGCGTTGAAAGTGACAGGGCGGGGGAGACCCAGTACTTC. Its protein product is CSVESDRAGETQYF.

The rearrangement links TRBV3-1 to TRBJ2-7; D ambiguous. Germline V gene data show CDR1 as LGHDT and CDR2 as YNNKEL (reference sequence). The CDR3 covers 12 residues. V lost 1 base and J lost 6, with 7 bases in between. CDR3 loop: CASSQANGEQYF. CDR3 nucleotides: TGTGCCAGCAGCCAAGCTAATGGCGAGCAGTACTTC.

The chain's CDR3 is CASSSGRLYEQYV. CDR3 nucleotides: TGTGCCAGCAGTTCCGGACGGCTCTACGAGCAGTACGTC. J is TRBJ2-7 and V is TRBV27; D is undetermined. CDR3 length: 13 residues. The V end lost 4 bases, the J end lost 3 bases, and 10 bases lay between the germline ends. CDR1 is MNHEY and CDR2 is SMNVEV in the germline V gene (reference sequence).